This T cell receptor beta chain was obtained from a study of blood T cell repertoires in COVID-19. Generated by immunoSEQ multiplex PCR, the TCRdb table keeps only in-frame clones and is missing some. The sample lists about 370,000 clones; approximately 92% were seen once. This CDR3 has 15 amino acids. The V end lost 4 bases, the J end lost 1 base, and 13 bases lay between the germline ends. The germline gives CDR1 KGHSH, CDR2 LQKENI. Participant reports of clinical history set cohort assignment. For recovered donors of Cohort 3, there were two negative PCRs, clearance, or symptom resolution. This sequence originates from a man in his late teens or twenties who had recovered from COVID-19. The chain employs TRBV18 and TRBJ1-1; D may be TRBD1 (5 bases). Specimen: PBMCs or T cells enriched from blood (not recorded which). The CDR3 nucleotides are TGTGCCAGCTCACGGGGGAGGAAGACGAACACTGAAGCTTTCTTT. It is translated as CASSRGRKTNTEAFF.